These 24 T cell receptor beta chains originate from one sample sequenced in a study of radiotherapy plus CTLA-4 blockade in lung cancer. Repertoires were generated with immunoSEQ multiplex PCR, while TCRdb's copy carries only in-frame clones and drops some. The data show around 100,000 clones, approximately 80% seen once. Source: peripheral blood, taken from a patient treated with radiotherapy plus ipilimumab. The receptors derive from a human donor with non-small cell lung cancer that progressed on radiotherapy plus ipilimumab. Some clones in this sample may be carry-over from other donors' samples.

The chain has TRBV7-2 and TRBJ2-7, with 10 bases lining up with TRBD1. Per the germline V gene, CDR1 is SGHTA and CDR2 is FQGNSA. The CDR3 consists of 13 residues. With V trimmed by 11 bases and J by 4 bases, 8 bases remained unmatched. CDR3 sequence (DNA): TGTGCCTCTAGAGGGACAGGGGTATACGAGCAGTACTTC. Protein: CASRGTGVYEQYF. Complete variable domain (other parts from reference TRBV7-2 and TRBJ2-7): GAGVSQSPSNKVTEKGKDVELRCDPISGHTALYWYRQSLGQGLEFLIYFQGNSAPDKSGLPSDRFSAERTGGSVSTLTIQRTQQEDSAVYLCASRGTGVYEQYFGPGTRLTVT.

This chain uses TRBV4-2 with TRBJ1-1; TRBD1 agrees at 9 bases. V shed 1 base, J shed 5 bases, and the junction held 11 bases outside the gene matches. Per germline, CDR1 LGHNA and CDR2 YNFKEQ. The CDR3 extends over 17 amino acids. The CDR3 coding sequence is TGTGCCAGCAGCCAAGGCAGTACAGGGGGCGCACGAACTGAAGCTTTCTTT. It specifies CASSQGSTGGARTEAFF.

The rearrangement uses TRBV6-5 and TRBJ1-2; D ambiguous. CDR1 is MNHEY and CDR2 is SVGAGI in the germline V gene. Trimming left V 2 bases short and J 7 bases short, with 11 bases between. The CDR3 has 13 amino acids. For the CDR3, the DNA is TGTGCCAGCAGTTACGTAAGGATGGCTGGCTACACCTTC. Its protein product is CASSYVRMAGYTF.

The chain uses TRBV2 and TRBJ1-1, with no clear D. Germline V gene data show CDR1 as SNHLY and CDR2 as FYNNEI. This CDR3 region has 13 residues. Trimming took off 4 bases at V and 0 bases at J, with 6 bases between the two ends. CDR3 nucleotide sequence: TGTGCCAGCAGTGGTCCGGTGAACACTGAAGCTTTCTTT. Translated: CASSGPVNTEAFF.

The chain employs TRBV5-6 and TRBJ2-5; perhaps TRBD1 as D (6 bases). The DNA end is a closer match to TRBJ2-7, so the J assignment may be wrong. The CDR3 loop spans 14 amino acids. Germline CDR1 reads SGHDT; CDR2 reads YYEEEE. CDR3 sequence (DNA): TGTGCCAGCAGCGGAGAGGTCAGGGGTTACGAGCAGTACTTC. It specifies CASSGEVRGYEQYF.

The CDR3 nucleotides are TGTGCCAGCAGCTTGGGCTCTGGGAGCTATGGCTACACCTTC. This encodes CASSLGSGSYGYTF. The J gene is TRBJ1-2, the V gene TRBV5-6; D is uncertain. This CDR3 comprises 14 residues. Per germline, CDR1 SGHDT and CDR2 YYEEEE. The V and J ends lost 0 bases and 4 bases respectively, with 10 bases between them.

The J gene is TRBJ2-2, the V gene TRBV30; D is undetermined. With 5 bases removed from V and 2 bases from J, the gap between germline ends came to 18 bases. CDR1 and CDR2 from the germline V gene are GTSNPN and SVGIG (reference sequence). This CDR3 spans 16 amino acids. For the CDR3, the DNA is TGTGCCTGGCAAAAAGGTGCTTTTTCAAACACCGGGGAGCTGTTTTTT. Translation gives CAWQKGAFSNTGELFF.

Concerning this clone itself: One end of the junction is discordant with germline, which a read error may explain. The DNA for the CDR3 is TGCGCCAGCAGCCAGGCCCCCGCGGGATATAATTCACCCCTCCACTTT. Its protein is CASSQAPAGYNSPLHF. V usage is TRBV5-4 and J usage is TRBJ1-6; D is ambiguous. CDR1 is SGHNT and CDR2 is YYREEE in the germline V gene (reference sequence). The CDR3 runs to 16 residues.

The chain couples TRBV6-4 to TRBJ2-7; 7 bases fit TRBD1. J was trimmed by 4 bases and V by 4 bases; bases with no gene match: 10. From germline, CDR1 is MRHNA and CDR2 SNTAGT. The CDR3 is made up of 15 amino acids. The CDR3 nucleotides are TGTGCCAGCAGTGCACAGGGGAATAATTGGTACGAGCAGTACTTC. It yields the protein CASSAQGNNWYEQYF.

This chain joins TRBV10-3 and TRBJ2-6; 9 bases align to TRBD1. Germline assignment: CDR1 ENHRY and CDR2 SYGVKD. With V trimmed by 10 bases and J by 3 bases, 10 bases remained unmatched. The CDR3 sequence is 16 residues long. CDR3: CATKGQGWLGANVLTF. In DNA, the CDR3 is TGTGCCACTAAGGGACAGGGATGGCTTGGGGCCAACGTCCTGACTTTC.

V usage is TRBV6-1 and J usage is TRBJ1-5; a possible D gene is TRBD1 (5 bases). Germline-derived CDR1 and CDR2 are MNHNS and SASEGT. The CDR3 has 14 residues. The ends were cut back, 4 bases at V and 5 bases at J, with 12 bases in the middle. CDR3 nucleotide sequence: TGTGCCAGCAGTGGGACTGCGGGGGATCAGCCCCAGCATTTT. Protein sequence: CASSGTAGDQPQHF.

This chain joins TRBV11-2 and TRBJ2-5; no clear D gene. Germline values: CDR1 SGHAT, CDR2 FQNNGV. The length of the CDR3 is 12 residues. Trimming removed 3 bases from V and 7 bases from J, with 9 bases in between. In DNA form, the CDR3 reads TGTGCCAGCAGCTTTGGATTTGGGACCCAGTACTTC. It is translated as CASSFGFGTQYF.

The rearrangement links TRBV7-3 to TRBJ2-5, with D unclear. CDR1 is SGHTA and CDR2 is FQGTGA in the germline V gene. Trimming left V 5 bases short and J 1 base short, with 11 bases between. The CDR3 sequence is 14 residues long. This CDR3 is CASSRGPIQETQYF. CDR3 DNA: TGTGCCAGCAGCCGTGGACCGATCCAAGAGACCCAGTACTTC. Filled out from reference TRBV7-3 and TRBJ2-5, the complete variable domain reads GAGVSQTPSNKVTEKGKYVELRCDPISGHTALYWYRQSLGQGPEFLIYFQGTGAADDSGLPNDRFFAVRPEGSVSTLKIQRTERGDSAVYLCASSRGPIQETQYFGPGTRLLVL.

Details on this clone: A read error may account for a junction end that differs from germline. V usage is TRBV10-3 and J usage is TRBJ2-5; 8 bases fit TRBD2. Germline assignment: CDR1 ENHRY and CDR2 SYGVKD. There are 15 residues in the CDR3. The CDR3 here is CAIRESSGGRETQYF. In DNA form, the CDR3 reads TGTGCCATCAGGGAGTCGAGCGGGGGAAGAGAGACCCAGTACTTC.

In this sample, this clone turned up a few times. J is TRBJ1-3 and V is TRBV5-1, with TRBD1 as a possible D gene (6 bases). The CDR3 length is 16 residues. CDR1 is SGHRS and CDR2 is YFSETQ in the germline V gene. With 0 bases removed from V and 3 bases from J, the gap between germline ends came to 13 bases. This chain's CDR3 is CASSLVQGSLGNTIYF. The CDR3, as DNA: TGCGCCAGCAGCTTGGTACAGGGAAGTCTTGGAAACACCATATATTTT.

This clone has just one count. The chain recombines TRBV5-1 with TRBJ2-6, with D unresolved. The CDR3 covers 14 residues. With 2 bases removed from V and 0 bases from J, the gap between germline ends came to 3 bases. Germline V lookup: CDR1 SGHRS, CDR2 YFSETQ. DNA for the CDR3: TGCGCCAGCAGCTTAATCTCTGGGGCCAACGTCCTGACTTTC. This gives the protein CASSLISGANVLTF.

This clone was seen a handful of times. This chain joins TRBV15 and TRBJ1-4; 8 bases map to TRBD1. V lost 2 bases, J lost 8 bases, and 7 bases stayed unmatched. This CDR3 is built from 15 residues. Germline-derived CDR1 and CDR2 are LNHNV and YYDKDF (reference sequence). The CDR3 reads CATSRQGALGEKLFF. The CDR3, as DNA: TGTGCCACCAGCAGACAGGGGGCGCTGGGGGAAAAACTGTTTTTT.

The gene calls are TRBV9 and TRBJ2-3, with no clear D. CDR3 size: 12 residues. The V end was cut by 0 bases, the J end by 5 bases, with 4 bases between. Germline V lookup: CDR1 SGDLS, CDR2 YYNGEE. CDR3 sequence: CASSVEGDTQYF. The CDR3, as DNA: TGTGCCAGCAGCGTAGAGGGAGATACGCAGTATTTT.

CDR3 in amino acids: CASSIGGNTIYF. The CDR3 DNA reads as TGTGCCAGTAGTATAGGTGGAAACACCATATATTTT. The rearrangement joins TRBV19 to TRBJ1-3; D unresolved. CDR3 length equals 12 residues. V dropped 1 base and J dropped 3 bases, with 1 base sitting between them. CDR1 and CDR2 from the germline V gene are LNHDA and SQIVND (reference sequence).

The chain uses TRBV7-8 and TRBJ2-2; D gene unclear. Per the germline V gene, CDR1 is SGHVS and CDR2 is FQNEAQ. V lost 9 bases and J 2 bases, leaving 10 bases between the germline ends. This CDR3 has 13 amino acids. The CDR3 bases are TGTGCCAGTAACCCGGTTAACACCGGGGAGCTGTTTTTT. This translates into CASNPVNTGELFF.

This chain links TRBV15 with TRBJ2-7; the D call may be TRBD1 or TRBD2 (6 bases each). The CDR3 covers 14 residues. With 8 bases removed from V and 1 base from J, the gap between germline ends came to 15 bases. CDR1 is LNHNV, CDR2 YYDKDF, per germline (reference sequence). The CDR3 coding sequence is TGTGCCACCTCGGGGGACACGGGATCCTACGAGCAGTACTTC. Translation gives CATSGDTGSYEQYF.

The chain employs TRBV11-2 and TRBJ2-2, with D perhaps assigned TRBD1 or TRBD2 (6 bases each). The CDR3 sequence is 16 residues long. V shed 5 bases and J shed 2 bases, with 15 bases lying between them. Germline CDR1 SGHAT, CDR2 FQNNGV. In DNA form, the CDR3 reads TGTGCCAGCAGCCCCTGGGGGGCGGAAAACACCGGGGAGCTGTTTTTT. Its protein product is CASSPWGAENTGELFF.

V usage is TRBV19 and J usage is TRBJ1-2, with 10 bases aligning to TRBD1. The CDR3 is 14 residues long. Germline V gene sequence: CDR1 LNHDA, CDR2 SQIVND (reference sequence). V was pared by 9 bases and J by 2 bases, with 6 bases of the junction left unmatched. As DNA, the CDR3 is TGTGCCAGCCACCGGGACAGGGGAAACTATGGCTACACCTTC. Translated: CASHRDRGNYGYTF.

The V gene is TRBV7-9, the J gene TRBJ1-1; D not resolved. The CDR3 spans 13 residues. Looked up from germline, CDR1 is SEHNR and CDR2 is FQNEAQ (reference sequence). With 7 bases removed from V and 2 bases from J, the gap between germline ends came to 11 bases. The CDR3 DNA is TGTGCCAGCATCCTAGACGGAAACACTGAAGCTTTCTTT. This sequence encodes CASILDGNTEAFF.